This TCR beta chain originates from a study of blood T cell repertoires in COVID-19. After removal of 3 bases from V and 7 bases from J, the junction contained 11 bases not matched to a gene. CDR3 length: 15 amino acids. Germline values: CDR1 SQVTM, CDR2 ANQGSEA. Generated by immunoSEQ multiplex PCR, the TCRdb table keeps only in-frame clones and is missing some. This sample has 38,000 or so clones; around four fifths occur once, and the top ten carry less than 50%. Sequencing was done on a sample of peripheral blood. The genes are TRBV29-1 and TRBJ2-1, with TRBD2 identical over 8 bases. The sequence came from a human donor in a cohort sampled during active or convalescent COVID-19. The donor label of this sample is uncertain. In nucleotides, the CDR3 is TGCAGCGTTGAGGGGACGGGACTAGAATCTAATGAGCAGTTCTTC. It is translated as CSVEGTGLESNEQFF.